The sequence of this T cell receptor (beta chain) was determined in a study of regulatory T cells in long-lasting Graves disease. Study-level points and caveats: Persistent disease preferred TRBV28, TRBJ1-2 and TRBJ2-5.

In regard to this clonotype: Antigen specificity is unknown.

CDR1 is DFQATT, CDR2 SNEGSKA, per germline (reference sequence). V was clipped by 5 bases and J by 5 bases; unmatched bases: 10. CDR3 length equals 16 residues. Library construction for TCR beta used iRepertoire HTBI primers and Arm-PCR of CDR3 regions. Per the original data handling: Some 57 TRBV and about 15 TRBJ segments were identified across samples. TCRdb analysed the multiplex PCR reads with MiXCR anew, one entry per CDR3 protein. It is TCRdb's table, rather than the study itself, that gives the V and J calls and clone size. The sample lists about 470,000 distinct CDR3 sequences, around 20% occurring once. The time point was: persistent/refractory GD, antithyroid drugs over 5 years with positive TRAb. PBMC RNA was the source of the TCR library. Guidelines of the American Thyroid Association were used to diagnose Graves' disease. A roughly 8.7-milliliter sample of peripheral blood was drawn into EDTA tubes.

The chain carries TRBV20-1 and TRBJ2-5, with 14 nucleotides matching TRBD2. This sequence was found in a female donor with Graves disease. This specimen consisted of peripheral blood mononuclear cells (PBMCs), obtained when the disease was refractory, from a patient treated with antithyroid drugs. CDR3 in amino acids: CSASTGTSGSPETQYF. CDR3 nucleotides: TGCAGTGCTTCAACCGGGACTAGCGGGAGCCCTGAGACCCAGTACTTC.